A single sample gave rise to the 30 T cell receptor beta chains below, sequenced in a study of T cell repertoires in cytomegalovirus infection. A single record per CDR3 protein comes from TCRdb applying MiXCR to the reads. The sample yields roughly 600,000 distinct CDR3 sequences, approximately 24% seen once. The sequencing sample was made of CD8+ T cells from PBMCs. These receptors originate from a human donor in good health (CMV status not recorded). Some clones in this sample may be carry-over from other donors' samples.

Ten or more counts support this clonotype. CDR3 nucleotide sequence: TGTGCCAGCAGCCGCCCAGACAGGCACCATGGCTACACCTTC. Protein product: CASSRPDRHHGYTF. The chain links TRBV7-9 to TRBJ1-2; D is possibly TRBD1 (6 bases). There are 14 residues in the CDR3. With 5 bases removed from V and 6 bases from J, the gap between germline ends came to 16 bases. Germline loops: CDR1 SEHNR, CDR2 FQNEAQ (reference sequence).

This clonotype appeared many times. The chain has TRBV5-6 and TRBJ2-7, with 11 bases fitting TRBD1. This CDR3 is built from 16 residues. The germline V gene has CDR1 SGHDT and CDR2 YYEEEE. After removal of 4 bases from V and 3 bases from J, the junction contained 9 bases not matched to a gene. The CDR3 DNA follows: TGTGCCAGCAGCCCGGGACAGGGGGAAAAGTTCTACGAGCAGTACTTC. It is translated as CASSPGQGEKFYEQYF.

This rearrangement joins TRBV20-1 to TRBJ2-3, with a possible D match to TRBD2 (7 bases). CDR3 length equals 14 residues. V was shortened by 1 base and J by 5 bases, with 13 bases between the two germline ends. Germline V lookup: CDR1 DFQATT, CDR2 SNEGSKA (reference sequence). The CDR3 protein is CSARVGGPKDTQYF. The CDR3 nucleotides read TGCAGTGCTAGAGTGGGGGGGCCGAAAGATACGCAGTATTTT.

This clonotype was seen a handful of times. This chain links TRBV28 with TRBJ2-3, with 9 positions matching TRBD2. V lost 6 bases to trimming and J lost 4 bases; unmatched junction nucleotides: 5. There are 14 residues in the CDR3. Germline V lookup: CDR1 MDHEN, CDR2 SYDVKM. CDR3 DNA sequence: TGTGCCAGCAGCCAACTAGCGGGTCCAGATACGCAGTATTTT. It encodes CASSQLAGPDTQYF.

This clonotype was detected only a few times. The J gene is TRBJ2-2, the V gene TRBV6-2 or TRBV6-3; 9 bases map to TRBD2. Trimming removed 0 bases from V and 3 bases from J; junction bases left unmatched: 2. The length of the CDR3 is 16 residues. Germline lookup yields CDR1 MNHEY and CDR2 SVGEGT. Here the CDR3 DNA reads TGTGCCAGCAGTTACTCGGGACTAGCTTACACCGGGGAGCTGTTTTTT. Translation: CASSYSGLAYTGELFF.

In this sample, this clonotype turned up many times. The chain has TRBV7-8 and TRBJ2-7; possibly TRBD1 for D (6 bases). The CDR3 has 16 residues. From germline, CDR1 is SGHVS and CDR2 FQNEAQ. V was cut by 5 bases and J by 0 bases, with 17 bases left in between. The CDR3 reads CASSPQQGQSSYEQYV. For the CDR3, the DNA is TGTGCCAGCAGCCCCCAGCAGGGGCAGAGCTCCTACGAGCAGTACGTC.

In its sample, this clonotype was seen a few times. The J gene is TRBJ2-7, the V gene TRBV29-1; D remains unclear. The CDR3 consists of 15 residues. Germline assignment: CDR1 SQVTM and CDR2 ANQGSEA. Trimming cost V 1 base and J 7 bases, with 20 bases left between them. CDR3 region: CSVEVPSWTGEEQYF. DNA for the CDR3: TGCAGCGTTGAAGTCCCTTCTTGGACGGGCGAGGAGCAGTACTTC.

CDR3 nucleotides: TGTGCCAGCAGCTCAGATCGGGACTACACCTTC. This encodes CASSSDRDYTF. The chain links TRBV11-2 to TRBJ1-2; D is uncertain. V dropped 4 bases and J dropped 10 bases, with 10 bases sitting between them. Germline-derived CDR1 and CDR2 are SGHAT and FQNNGV. This CDR3 has 11 amino acids.

J is TRBJ1-2 and V is TRBV20-1; TRBD1 aligns across 7 bases. Germline V CDR1 and CDR2: DFQATT, SNEGSKA (reference sequence). CDR3 length: 15 residues. Losses at the gene ends were 0 bases for V and 3 bases for J; bases not matched to a gene: 7. This CDR3 is CSARDPGQTHYGYTF. CDR3 in DNA: TGCAGTGCTAGAGACCCGGGACAGACCCACTATGGCTACACCTTC.

Worth noting for this clonotype: A read error may produce the germline difference seen at one junction end. V usage is TRBV28 and J usage is TRBJ1-5; a possible D gene is TRBD1 (5 bases). Germline loops: CDR1 MDHEN, CDR2 SYDVKM. The CDR3 consists of 19 residues. CDR3 nucleotide sequence: TGTGCCAGCAGAACATCTAGGGTAGGGGACGACAATAGCAATCAGCCCGAGCATTTT. Protein sequence: CASRTSRVGDDNSNQPEHF.

In this sample, this clonotype turned up many times. CDR3 in amino acids: CASSLYRFSSNQPQHF. The CDR3 DNA follows: TGTGCCAGCAGTCTATACAGGTTCTCAAGCAATCAGCCCCAGCATTTT. The V and J genes are TRBV6-1 and TRBJ1-5; possibly TRBD1 for D (5 bases). Germline loops: CDR1 MNHNS, CDR2 SASEGT. The CDR3 totals 16 residues. Trimming stripped 5 bases from V and 1 base from J, with 15 bases between.

The table lists this clonotype with many counts. The rearrangement links TRBV12-3 or TRBV12-4 to TRBJ1-4; D is unresolved. The CDR3 has 12 residues. Trimming stripped 6 bases from V and 1 base from J, with 3 bases between. CDR3 nucleotide sequence: TGTGCCAGCAGCGGAACTAATGAAAAACTGTTTTTT. Encoded protein: CASSGTNEKLFF.

The J gene is TRBJ2-1, the V gene TRBV5-6; no clear D gene. Trimming stripped 4 bases from V and 3 bases from J, with 8 bases between. This CDR3 comprises 13 residues. Germline-derived CDR1 and CDR2 are SGHDT and YYEEEE. The CDR3 bases are TGTGCCAGCAGCCTAAGTTGCTACAATGAGCAGTTCTTC. Encoded protein: CASSLSCYNEQFF.

This clonotype was counted only a few times. The genes are TRBV12-3 or TRBV12-4 and TRBJ2-7, with D uncertain. Trimming left V 5 bases short and J 0 bases short, with 11 bases between. This CDR3 region has 14 residues. CDR3: CASSPSTSSYEQYV. CDR3 DNA: TGTGCCAGCAGTCCCTCTACAAGCTCCTACGAGCAGTACGTC.

This clonotype was seen at least ten times. The rearrangement joins TRBV12-3 or TRBV12-4 to TRBJ2-7; D possibly corresponds to TRBD2 (6 bases). Trimming removed 6 bases from V and 6 bases from J, with 12 bases in between. CDR3 length: 12 amino acids. The CDR3 loop is CASSRGAGEQYV. CDR3 DNA: TGTGCCAGCAGCCGCGGGGCAGGCGAGCAGTACGTC.

This chain uses TRBV7-9 with TRBJ2-7; 10 bases match TRBD1. In germline, CDR1 is SEHNR, CDR2 FQNEAQ (reference sequence). This CDR3 region has 15 residues. V gave up 5 bases and J gave up 2 bases; unmatched junction bases: 6. This CDR3 is CASSLGQGSTYEQYV. The CDR3 coding sequence is TGTGCCAGCAGCCTGGGACAGGGGTCGACCTACGAGCAGTACGTC.

The V gene is TRBV7-2, the J gene TRBJ2-1; D call uncertain. The CDR3 has 15 residues. Germline V lookup: CDR1 SGHTA, CDR2 FQGNSA. Trimming pared 7 bases from V and 4 bases from J, leaving 17 bases between. The CDR3 nucleotides read TGTGCCAGCACCGCGGACCCGATCTATTACAATGAGCAGTTCTTC. Amino acids: CASTADPIYYNEQFF.

This clonotype was counted between two and nine times. The rearrangement links TRBV7-6 to TRBJ1-2; D is unresolved. V gave up 1 base and J gave up 8 bases, with 14 bases separating them. CDR1 SGHVS and CDR2 FNYEAQ come from the germline V gene. The CDR3 is 14 amino acids. The CDR3 region has the DNA TGTGCCAGCAGCTTAGGGGAAGGGAGGAGCGGCTACACCTTC. Amino acids: CASSLGEGRSGYTF.

This clonotype was detected many times. The chain couples TRBV7-8 to TRBJ2-2; either TRBD1 or TRBD2 may supply D (6 bases each). The CDR3 has 15 residues. Trimming took off 2 bases at V and 3 bases at J, with 10 bases between the two ends. Looked up from germline, CDR1 is SGHVS and CDR2 is FQNEAQ. The CDR3 region has the DNA TGTGCCAGCAGCTTACGCGGGACACACACCGGGGAGCTGTTTTTT. It specifies CASSLRGTHTGELFF. Based on the CDR3 plus reference TRBV7-8 and TRBJ2-2, the full variable domain is GAGVSQSPRYKVAKRGQDVALRCDPISGHVSLFWYQQALGQGPEFLTYFQNEAQLDKSGLPSDRFFAERPEGSVSTLKIQRTQQEDSAVYLCASSLRGTHTGELFFGEGSRLTVL.

This clonotype has at least ten counts. CDR3: CASSLPSGTMEVDTQYF. Here the CDR3 DNA reads TGTGCCAGCAGCTTACCGTCCGGGACCATGGAAGTCGATACGCAGTATTTT. The chain uses TRBV7-9 and TRBJ2-3; D might be TRBD1 or TRBD2, each matching 5 bases. The CDR3 has 17 residues. Germline V gene lookup returns CDR1 SEHNR and CDR2 FQNEAQ (reference sequence). The V and J ends lost 2 bases and 6 bases respectively, with 21 bases between them.

This clonotype occurred many times. V gene TRBV7-2 combines with J gene TRBJ2-5; a possible D gene is TRBD2 (6 bases). V was shortened by 5 bases and J by 4 bases, with 20 bases between the two germline ends. The CDR3 contains 16 residues. Germline CDR1 reads SGHTA; CDR2 reads FQGNSA. CDR3 region: CASSPGRGRAGETQYF. The CDR3 coding sequence is TGTGCCAGCAGCCCCGGCAGAGGTCGAGCGGGAGAGACCCAGTACTTC.

The table lists this clonotype with a few counts. This chain links TRBV6-6 with TRBJ2-2; 9 positions match TRBD1. The length of the CDR3 is 14 residues. With V trimmed by 7 bases and J by 7 bases, 7 bases remained unmatched. The V gene's germline CDR1 is MNHNY and CDR2 SVGAGI (reference sequence). Written as DNA, the CDR3 is TGTGCCAGCATCGGACAGGGGTGGGGCGGGGAGCTGTTTTTT. Amino acid sequence: CASIGQGWGGELFF.

This clonotype showed up many times. The V and J genes are TRBV11-2 and TRBJ2-3, with D possibly TRBD2 on 7 matching bases. The germline V and J ends were trimmed by 5 bases and 2 bases, with 14 bases remaining between them. The germline V gene encodes CDR1 SGHAT and CDR2 FQNNGV. There are 15 residues in the CDR3. CDR3 loop: CASSNHGGATDTQYF. In nucleotides, the CDR3 is TGTGCCAGCAGCAACCATGGGGGGGCCACAGATACGCAGTATTTT.

This clonotype was counted many times. The genes are TRBV11-1 and TRBJ2-7, with D possibly TRBD1 on 6 matching bases. The V gene's germline CDR1 is SGHAT and CDR2 FQDESV (reference sequence). V was clipped by 4 bases and J by 3 bases, with 16 bases between them. The CDR3 contains 15 residues. CDR3 amino acids: CASSSDRIDYYEQYV. The CDR3 nucleotides read TGTGCCAGCAGCTCTGACAGGATCGATTACTACGAGCAGTACGTC.

This clonotype was picked up many times. The rearrangement joins TRBV7-6 to TRBJ1-2; 9 nucleotides line up with TRBD1. V shed 5 bases and J 6 bases; nucleotides not matched to a gene: 1. The germline gives CDR1 SGHVS, CDR2 FNYEAQ. The CDR3 runs to 12 residues. In DNA, the CDR3 is TGTGCCAGCAGCCGGGACAGGGATGGCTACACCTTC. Its protein is CASSRDRDGYTF.

The V call is TRBV29-1, the J call TRBJ1-2; unclear D gene. Germline V gene lookup returns CDR1 SQVTM and CDR2 ANQGSEA. The germline V and J ends were trimmed by 1 base and 5 bases, with 5 bases remaining between them. The CDR3 is made up of 11 amino acids. The CDR3 here is CSVEAFYGYTF. The CDR3 DNA reads TGCAGCGTTGAAGCATTTTATGGCTACACCTTC.

The J gene is TRBJ2-7, the V gene TRBV4-1; D might be TRBD1 or TRBD2, each matching 6 bases. The germline V gene encodes CDR1 MGHRA and CDR2 YSYEKL. Trimming took off 1 base at V and 5 bases at J, with 12 bases between the two ends. The CDR3 length is 14 residues. The CDR3 DNA reads TGCGCCAGCAGCCAAGTCAGGGGACTCCACGAGCAGTACTTC. Amino acid sequence: CASSQVRGLHEQYF.

This sequence joins TRBV6-6 and TRBJ1-1; possible D gene TRBD1, 5 bases. Deletions cut 0 bases from V and 0 bases from J, with 8 bases between. Germline V CDR1 and CDR2: MNHNY, SVGAGI (reference sequence). This CDR3 comprises 15 residues. CDR3 in DNA: TGTGCCAGCAGTTACTCGGGGGATCTGAACACTGAAGCTTTCTTT. Its protein product is CASSYSGDLNTEAFF.

V usage is TRBV29-1 and J usage is TRBJ1-5; 11 bases are a match to TRBD1. The CDR3 is 13 residues long. V lost 8 bases to trimming and J lost 9 bases; unmatched junction nucleotides: 9. Germline V gene sequence: CDR1 SQVTM, CDR2 ANQGSEA. CDR3 sequence reads: CSIGQGANAPQHF. In nucleotides, the CDR3 is TGCAGCATTGGACAGGGGGCCAATGCGCCCCAGCATTTT.

The gene calls are TRBV6-2 or TRBV6-3 and TRBJ2-7, with TRBD2 identical over 7 bases. The length of the CDR3 is 13 residues. Germline CDR1 MNHEY, CDR2 SVGEGT. V shed 2 bases and J 6 bases; nucleotides not matched to a gene: 4. The DNA for the CDR3 is TGTGCCAGCAGTTACGGGAGGGGTCTCGAGCAGTACGTC. It yields the protein CASSYGRGLEQYV.